Below are 19 T cell receptor beta chains sequenced from a single sample in a study of breast tumors, draining lymph nodes, adjacent tissues (dated by TCRdb to 2016 to 2018). The method was multiplex PCR. TCRdb lists the instrument as Illumina HiSeq 2000. TCRdb trimmed public reads at Q25 via fastp, called clones via MiXCR and kept in-frame beta chains. Identical CDR3 protein sequences are pooled into one entry, listed with their most common genes and DNA. Within this sample are tens of thousands of distinct CDR3 sequences, with about 60% of them counted one time only. Approximately 20% of the sample comes from the top ten. The sequencing sample was made of breast tumor tissue. These receptors all stem from a female donor with breast cancer. Some clones in this sample may be carry-over from other donors' samples.

In this sample, this clonotype turned up many times. V is TRBV19 and J is TRBJ1-1; TRBD1 is a possible D gene (6 bases). The CDR3 totals 13 residues. CDR1 is LNHDA, CDR2 SQIVND, per germline (reference sequence). The V end lost 6 bases, the J end lost 10 bases, and 18 bases lay between the germline ends. The DNA for the CDR3 is TGTGCCAGTAGGAGGGTTGCGGGGGCGGTAGCTTTCTTT. It yields the protein CASRRVAGAVAFF.

This clonotype was picked up one time. This chain joins TRBV20-1 and TRBJ2-5, with 11 positions matching TRBD1. J gave up 12 bases and V 6 bases, and 15 bases lay outside the gene matches. The CDR3 covers 14 residues. Germline assignment: CDR1 DFQATT and CDR2 SNEGSKA (reference sequence). The CDR3 reads CSAGSGQGALNKYF. The DNA for the CDR3 is TGCAGTGCCGGCTCCGGACAGGGGGCGCTTAATAAGTACTTC.

About this clonotype itself: The conserved phenylalanine or tryptophan is not found at the CDR3 terminus, so this likely reflects a read error. The chain has TRBV10-3 and TRBJ2-7; 12 nucleotides agree with TRBD2. The CDR3 covers 15 residues. The V segment lost 6 bases and the J segment 6 bases; nucleotides outside the gene matches: 9. Germline V lookup: CDR1 ENHRY, CDR2 SYGVKD. The CDR3, as DNA: TGTGCCATCAGGGCTAGCGGGAGGGGAAATACCGAGCAGTACCTC. Amino acids: CAIRASGRGNTEQYL.

Many counts were recorded for this clonotype. The rearrangement uses TRBV4-1 and TRBJ2-1; a weak D match, TRBD1 (5 bases). The length of the CDR3 is 10 residues. V shed 8 bases and J shed 9 bases, with 8 bases lying between them. CDR1 MGHRA and CDR2 YSYEKL come from the germline V gene. This CDR3 is CASGAAEQFF. CDR3 in DNA: TGCGCCAGCGGGGCGGCTGAGCAGTTCTTC.

The chain uses TRBV11-3 and TRBJ2-1; TRBD1 or TRBD2 may be the D gene (5 bases each). From germline, CDR1 is SGHNT and CDR2 YENEEA. This CDR3 spans 15 amino acids. V was trimmed by 5 bases and J by 2 bases, leaving 13 bases between them. CDR3 sequence (DNA): TGTGCCAGCAGCCCCGGGACGGCTACCTACAATGAGCAGTTCTTC. Translating it yields CASSPGTATYNEQFF.

This clonotype has ten or more counts. The chain carries TRBV5-4 and TRBJ2-3; 8 bases agree with TRBD2. V shed 7 bases and J 2 bases; nucleotides not matched to a gene: 15. The CDR3 contains 17 residues. Germline V lookup: CDR1 SGHNT, CDR2 YYREEE (reference sequence). CDR3 sequence: CASESSLGGGTTDTQYF. The CDR3 nucleotides are TGTGCCAGCGAAAGCTCCTTGGGCGGGGGGACCACAGATACGCAGTATTTT.

This chain uses TRBV20-1 with TRBJ1-2, with 7 nucleotides matching TRBD1. The germline CDR1 and CDR2 sequences are DFQATT and SNEGSKA (reference sequence). The junction had 7 bases not matched to a gene; V was cut back by 1 base and J by 14 bases. This CDR3 is 11 amino acids long. The CDR3 protein is CSARAGTVGTF. CDR3 coding DNA: TGCAGTGCTAGAGCAGGGACAGTGGGAACCTTC.

This clonotype was detected many times. This chain joins TRBV6-2 or TRBV6-3 and TRBJ1-5; D is perhaps TRBD1 (6 bases). Trimming took off 5 bases at V and 6 bases at J, with 14 bases between the two ends. The CDR3 has 14 amino acids. CDR1 is MNHEY and CDR2 is SVGEGT in the germline V gene. The DNA of the CDR3 is TGTGCCAGCAGTCACGGGGGGGCGGGTCAGCCCCAGCATTTT. It encodes CASSHGGAGQPQHF.

This sequence joins TRBV5-8 and TRBJ2-2, with 10 bases that match TRBD1. Trimming cost V 2 bases and J 4 bases; bases outside gene matches: 5. This CDR3 has 16 amino acids. CDR1 and CDR2 (germline): SGHTS, YDEGEE. The CDR3 DNA reads as TGTGCCAGCAGCTTACCACGGGACAGGGGCACCGGGGAGCTGTTTTTT. It codes for CASSLPRDRGTGELFF.

This clonotype was recorded at least ten times. This chain links TRBV4-2 with TRBJ2-5, with D possibly being TRBD1 (6 bases). CDR1 and CDR2 from the germline V gene are LGHNA and YNFKEQ. The V end was cut by 0 bases, the J end by 5 bases, with 13 bases between. This CDR3 spans 15 amino acids. The CDR3 coding sequence is TGTGCCAGCAGCCAAGACCAGGGGAGAGGGGAGACCCAGTACTTC. Translation gives CASSQDQGRGETQYF.

V is TRBV24-1 and J is TRBJ2-1, with D possibly matching TRBD2 (5 bases). CDR3 length: 11 amino acids. Germline V gene lookup returns CDR1 KGHDR and CDR2 SFDVKD. Trimming left V 6 bases short and J 9 bases short, with 8 bases between. Here the CDR3 DNA reads TGTGCCACCAGTACGGGAATTGAGCAGTTCTTC. Translating gives CATSTGIEQFF.

The J gene is TRBJ1-5, the V gene TRBV12-5, with 8 bases aligning to TRBD1. The length of the CDR3 is 13 residues. Trimming at V came to 6 bases and at J to 2 bases, leaving 0 bases not matched to a gene. The germline V gene encodes CDR1 LGHNT and CDR2 FRNRAP. CDR3 bases: TGTGCTAGTGGGGACAGGGGCAATCAGCCCCAGCATTTT. It codes for CASGDRGNQPQHF.

The chain links TRBV29-1 to TRBJ1-2; 8 bases align to TRBD1. V gave up 6 bases and J gave up 5 bases; unmatched junction bases: 14. The CDR3 has 15 residues. CDR1 and CDR2 (germline): SQVTM, ANQGSEA. The CDR3: CSVDQGRGLLYGYTF. As DNA, the CDR3 is TGCAGCGTCGATCAGGGCAGGGGGCTCCTATATGGCTACACCTTC. The full variable domain, rest sourced from reference TRBV29-1 and TRBJ1-2, is SAVISQKPSRDICQRGTSLTIQCQVDSQVTMMFWYRQQPGQSLTLIATANQGSEATYESGFVIDKFPISRPNLTFSTLTVSNMSPEDSSIYLCSVDQGRGLLYGYTFGSGTRLTVV.

The chain combines TRBV6-1 with TRBJ2-6; D is unclear. V lost 6 bases, J lost 3 bases, and 9 bases lay in between. The germline V gene encodes CDR1 MNHNS and CDR2 SASEGT. CDR3 length: 14 residues. The CDR3 region is CASSPVSGANVLTF. CDR3 in DNA: TGTGCCAGCAGCCCCGTCAGTGGGGCCAACGTCCTGACTTTC.

The chain has TRBV7-3 and TRBJ2-3, with unresolved D. The V gene lost 4 bases and the J gene lost 3 bases, with 14 bases spanning the gap. Looked up from germline, CDR1 is SGHTA and CDR2 is FQGTGA. The CDR3 is 15 amino acids. The CDR3 sequence: CASSSRRPQTDTQYF. CDR3 bases: TGTGCCAGCAGCTCCCGTCGCCCACAGACAGATACGCAGTATTTT.

This clonotype ranks as medium-sized. The J gene is TRBJ1-4, the V gene TRBV12-3 or TRBV12-4, with 12 bases that match TRBD1. The CDR3 sequence is 14 residues long. Germline trimming cut 5 bases from V and 8 bases from J; bases unmatched to any gene: 3. The CDR3 sequence: CASSTGQGAEKLFF. The CDR3 DNA reads as TGTGCCAGCAGTACGGGACAGGGGGCGGAAAAACTGTTTTTT.

The chain carries TRBV19 and TRBJ1-5, with D perhaps TRBD1 (6 bases). Germline-derived CDR1 and CDR2 are LNHDA and SQIVND (reference sequence). This CDR3 has 17 residues. Between the trimmed V and J ends, which lost 5 bases and 1 base, there was a span of 18 bases. The CDR3 DNA reads TGTGCCAGTAGTTCAACAGGGACAAAGAGAAGCAATCAGCCCCAGCATTTT. Translated: CASSSTGTKRSNQPQHF. Full variable domain (rest looked up from reference TRBV19 and TRBJ1-5): DGGITQSPKYLFRKEGQNVTLSCEQNLNHDAMYWYRQDPGQGLRLIYYSQIVNDFQKGDIAEGYSVSREKKESFPLTVTSAQKNPTAFYLCASSSTGTKRSNQPQHFGDGTRLSIL.

J is TRBJ1-2 and V is TRBV29-1; 7 bases agree with TRBD1. Germline V gene lookup returns CDR1 SQVTM and CDR2 ANQGSEA. CDR3 size: 13 residues. V lost 4 bases to trimming and J lost 5 bases; unmatched junction nucleotides: 7. The DNA of the CDR3 is TGCAGCGTTGGACAGGGAGGAGGTTATGGCTACACCTTC. Residues: CSVGQGGGYGYTF.

As regards this clonotype: This sequence may be a read error, since a much larger clone differs from it by one base. This rearrangement joins TRBV28 to TRBJ2-4; D gene uncertain. This CDR3 is 15 amino acids long. V lost 5 bases, J lost 0 bases, and 11 bases lay in between. The germline CDR1 and CDR2 sequences are MDHEN and SYDVKM. CDR3 in DNA: TGTGCCAGCAGTCTCCAGCAGGTAGCCAAAAACATTCAGTACTTC. It translates to CASSLQQVAKNIQYF. Using reference TRBV28 and TRBJ2-4 for the parts outside the CDR3, the full variable domain is DVKVTQSSRYLVKRTGEKVFLECVQDMDHENMFWYRQDPGLGLRLIYFSYDVKMKEKGDIPEGYSVSREKKERFSLILESASTNQTSMYLCASSLQQVAKNIQYFGAGTRLSVL.